Shown below are 21 T cell receptor beta chains from a single sample sequenced in a study of PD-L1 blockade in urothelial cancer. Assay: immunoSEQ multiplex PCR; the TCRdb copy retains only in-frame clones and omits some. The sample records almost 50,000 clones, roughly 80% being singletons. The time point: pretreatment peripheral blood. This material consisted of PBMCs, taken around atezolizumab (anti-PD-L1) treatment. These receptors came from a man between 65 and 85 years old with urothelial cancer.

V and J are TRBV19 and TRBJ2-1; 8 nucleotides line up with TRBD2. CDR3 size: 20 residues. With V trimmed by 5 bases and J by 1 base, 19 bases remained unmatched. CDR1 is LNHDA and CDR2 is SQIVND in the germline V gene (reference sequence). The CDR3 protein is CASSPRGGRGSGISYNEQFF. The DNA for the CDR3 is TGTGCCAGTAGTCCTCGGGGGGGCAGGGGTAGCGGGATATCCTACAATGAGCAGTTCTTC.

The rearrangement links TRBV10-3 to TRBJ1-3; 9 nucleotides agree with TRBD1. Germline-derived CDR1 and CDR2 are ENHRY and SYGVKD. Trimming at V came to 2 bases and at J to 8 bases, leaving 4 bases not matched to a gene. The CDR3 sequence is 14 residues long. CDR3 nucleotides: TGTGCCATCAGTGAGCCTGGGGACAGGGACACCATATATTTT. Its translation is CAISEPGDRDTIYF.

This clone turned up a few times. The CDR3 spells CASSWGGFGSNEKLFF. The CDR3, as DNA: TGTGCCAGCAGCTGGGGGGGATTCGGATCTAATGAAAAACTGTTTTTT. The chain combines TRBV7-8 with TRBJ1-4; D might be TRBD1 (5 bases). Trimming removed 4 bases from V and 3 bases from J, with 15 bases in between. Per germline, CDR1 SGHVS and CDR2 FQNEAQ. This CDR3 comprises 16 residues.

V is TRBV4-3 and J is TRBJ2-3; 10 nucleotides agree with TRBD2. The CDR3 length is 16 residues. Germline assignment: CDR1 LGHNA and CDR2 YSLEER. J was trimmed by 4 bases and V by 1 base; bases with no gene match: 5. CDR3 sequence (DNA): TGCGCCAGCAGCCAAGTAGCTAGCGGGAGCGCAGATACGCAGTATTTT. Its translation is CASSQVASGSADTQYF.

The chain is built from TRBV4-3 and TRBJ2-7; 8 nucleotides line up with TRBD2. This CDR3 contains 16 residues. Germline CDR1 reads LGHNA; CDR2 reads YSLEER. The trim removed 1 base at V and 3 bases at J, leaving 8 bases unmatched. CDR3 residues: CASSQATGSGIYEQYF. The CDR3 DNA follows: TGCGCCAGCAGCCAAGCCACTGGTAGCGGGATCTACGAGCAGTACTTC.

This chain uses TRBV7-9 with TRBJ2-7, with D tentatively TRBD1 (5 bases). Looked up from germline, CDR1 is SEHNR and CDR2 is FQNEAQ (reference sequence). CDR3 length: 13 residues. V was cut by 3 bases and J by 2 bases, with 8 bases left in between. CDR3 region: CASSFAGTYEQYF. The CDR3 DNA follows: TGTGCCAGCAGCTTTGCAGGGACCTACGAGCAGTACTTC.

This clone was observed a single time. The V gene is TRBV4-2, the J gene TRBJ2-7; TRBD2 matches at 12 bases. J gave up 5 bases and V 3 bases, and 8 bases lay outside the gene matches. Germline V gene sequence: CDR1 LGHNA, CDR2 YNFKEQ. The CDR3 has 16 residues. This chain's CDR3 is CASSQETSGSRHEQYF. CDR3 nucleotides: TGTGCCAGCAGCCAGGAGACTAGCGGGAGCCGCCACGAGCAGTACTTC.

The J gene is TRBJ1-2, the V gene TRBV5-1; 7 bases fit TRBD1. Trimming removed 0 bases from V and 4 bases from J; junction bases left unmatched: 6. The germline CDR1 and CDR2 sequences are SGHRS and YFSETQ. This CDR3 spans 15 amino acids. For the CDR3, the DNA is TGCGCCAGCAGCTTGGAAGGTGGGACAGCCTATGGCTACACCTTC. Protein: CASSLEGGTAYGYTF.

This clone was picked up one time. CDR3: CASSKDRIYEQYF. In nucleotides, the CDR3 is TGTGCCAGCAGTAAAGACAGGATCTACGAGCAGTACTTC. The gene calls are TRBV6-6 and TRBJ2-7, with D possibly TRBD1 on 6 matching bases. The CDR3 consists of 13 residues. Trimming shortened V by 5 bases and J by 3 bases, and 11 bases separated the two germline ends. Germline V lookup: CDR1 MNHNY, CDR2 SVGAGI (reference sequence).

The rearrangement uses TRBV2 and TRBJ2-1; D not certain. V was shortened by 3 bases and J by 4 bases, with 13 bases between the two germline ends. Germline V gene data show CDR1 as SNHLY and CDR2 as FYNNEI. The CDR3 has 15 residues. The CDR3 DNA reads TGTGCCAGCAGTGATTCCGGCTACGGGTACAATGAGCAGTTCTTC. It yields the protein CASSDSGYGYNEQFF.

V and J are TRBV7-2 and TRBJ1-1; a possible D gene is TRBD1 (5 bases). CDR1 SGHTA and CDR2 FQGNSA come from the germline V gene. This CDR3 spans 15 amino acids. V was pared by 5 bases and J by 1 base, with 14 bases between. DNA of the CDR3: TGTGCCAGCAGCGGAGGGGCCAGGAAGAACACTGAAGCTTTCTTT. Translating gives CASSGGARKNTEAFF.

This clone has just one count. The chain links TRBV9 to TRBJ2-7; 7 bases map to TRBD1. CDR1 is SGDLS and CDR2 is YYNGEE in the germline V gene. The CDR3 runs to 14 residues. J was trimmed by 4 bases and V by 2 bases; bases with no gene match: 6. In DNA, the CDR3 is TGTGCCAGCAGCGTGGGACAGAAACAGTACGAGCAGTACTTC. As protein: CASSVGQKQYEQYF. The complete variable domain, with remaining parts taken from reference TRBV9 and TRBJ2-7, reads DSGVTQTPKHLITATGQRVTLRCSPRSGDLSVYWYQQSLDQGLQFLIQYYNGEERAKGNILERFSAQQFPDLHSELNLSSLELGDSALYFCASSVGQKQYEQYFGPGTRLTVT.

The chain couples TRBV28 to TRBJ2-7; 9 bases line up with TRBD1. The J segment lost 0 bases and the V segment lost 10 bases, leaving 13 bases of the junction unmatched. The germline gives CDR1 MDHEN, CDR2 SYDVKM. The CDR3 loop spans 16 amino acids. The DNA of the CDR3 is TGTGCCACGGCGGGACAGGGATATGCGTCCTCCTACGAGCAGTACTTC. The encoded protein is CATAGQGYASSYEQYF.

The count of this clone is one. V and J are TRBV2 and TRBJ2-7, with 7 bases aligning to TRBD2. Germline V CDR1 and CDR2: SNHLY, FYNNEI. The length of the CDR3 is 14 residues. With V trimmed by 4 bases and J by 5 bases, 8 bases remained unmatched. CDR3 DNA sequence: TGTGCCAGCAGTGGGGGGGGGAGTCGCGACGAGCAGTACTTC. Encoded protein: CASSGGGSRDEQYF.

The V call is TRBV5-4, the J call TRBJ2-2, with 7 nucleotides matching TRBD2. The V gene's germline CDR1 is SGHNT and CDR2 YYREEE (reference sequence). The CDR3 length is 13 residues. V was pared by 5 bases and J by 6 bases, with 4 bases of the junction left unmatched. CDR3 bases: TGTGCCAGCAGGCGGGAGTCTCCCGGGGAGCTGTTTTTT. Amino acid sequence: CASRRESPGELFF. The whole variable domain, filled in from reference TRBV5-4 and TRBJ2-2, reads ETGVTQSPTHLIKTRGQQVTLRCSSQSGHNTVSWYQQALGQGPQFIFQYYREEENGRGNFPPRFSGLQFPNYSSELNVNALELDDSALYLCASRRESPGELFFGEGSRLTVL.

The chain employs TRBV9 and TRBJ1-2, with a possible D match to TRBD1 (5 bases). This CDR3 has 14 amino acids. Trimming cost V 4 bases and J 2 bases, with 12 bases left between them. CDR1 and CDR2 (germline): SGDLS, YYNGEE. The CDR3 is CASSPDMVNYGYTF. The CDR3 nucleotides read TGTGCCAGCAGCCCGGACATGGTGAACTATGGCTACACCTTC. Based on the CDR3 plus reference TRBV9 and TRBJ1-2, the full variable domain is DSGVTQTPKHLITATGQRVTLRCSPRSGDLSVYWYQQSLDQGLQFLIQYYNGEERAKGNILERFSAQQFPDLHSELNLSSLELGDSALYFCASSPDMVNYGYTFGSGTRLTVV.

The chain is built from TRBV6-1 and TRBJ2-7; 9 nucleotides line up with TRBD1. The germline gives CDR1 MNHNS, CDR2 SASEGT. The CDR3 totals 14 residues. The trim removed 7 bases at V and 3 bases at J, leaving 7 bases unmatched. CDR3 loop: CASNRRDRDYEQYF. The CDR3 DNA follows: TGTGCCAGCAATAGAAGGGACAGGGACTACGAGCAGTACTTC.

This clone appeared a single time. The genes are TRBV28 and TRBJ2-7; weak D call: TRBD1 (6 bases). Germline V gives CDR1 MDHEN, CDR2 SYDVKM. The CDR3 has 14 amino acids. Trimming left V 5 bases short and J 2 bases short, with 13 bases between. As DNA, the CDR3 is TGTGCCAGCAGTGTACAGGGTCAAGCCTACGAGCAGTACTTC. Translation gives CASSVQGQAYEQYF.

CDR3 region: CASSYQRTGGELFF. The CDR3 region has the DNA TGTGCCAGCAGCTACCAGCGGACGGGCGGGGAGCTGTTTTTT. V is TRBV7-2 and J is TRBJ2-2; D perhaps matches TRBD2 (5 bases). Germline V gene sequence: CDR1 SGHTA, CDR2 FQGNSA. Trimming left V 4 bases short and J 7 bases short, with 13 bases between. The CDR3 loop spans 14 amino acids.

The V and J genes are TRBV5-1 and TRBJ2-7, with 9 positions matching TRBD2. Germline CDR1 reads SGHRS; CDR2 reads YFSETQ. The CDR3 runs to 15 residues. With V trimmed by 4 bases and J by 2 bases, 7 bases remained unmatched. CDR3 region: CASSSGLAKAYEQYF. Written as DNA, the CDR3 is TGCGCCAGCAGCAGTGGACTAGCGAAAGCCTACGAGCAGTACTTC.

The chain recombines TRBV27 with TRBJ2-1; D perhaps matches TRBD2 (5 bases). The CDR3 length is 14 residues. Germline assignment: CDR1 MNHEY and CDR2 SMNVEV (reference sequence). Between the trimmed V and J ends, which lost 4 bases and 1 base, there was a span of 8 bases. CDR3 sequence: CASSWTSSYNEQFF. The CDR3, as DNA: TGTGCCAGCAGTTGGACTTCGTCCTACAATGAGCAGTTCTTC.